The 3 T cell receptor beta chains reported below all come from one sample, sequenced in a study of T-cell reconstitution after alpha-beta-depleted transplantation in children. Library preparation (for TCRbeta) was performed with unique molecular identifiers. In TCRdb, the PCR reads were re-called with MiXCR into one record per CDR3 protein. Of some 520,000 distinct CDR3 sequences in the sample, over 25% are singletons; the top ten hold around 2.5%. The sample was PBMCs from the stem cell graft donor, taken from the stem cell graft. These receptors all come from a human donor who donated a stem cell graft to a child with aplastic anemia.

Turning to this clonotype: The junction shows a germline mismatch at one end, possibly a read error. Here the CDR3 reads CANSQIVLGLAGSGELFF. CDR3 bases: TGTGCCAACAGCCAAATCGTTCTTGGACTAGCGGGATCCGGGGAGCTGTTTTTT. The chain combines TRBV3-1 with TRBJ2-2; TRBD2 agrees at 12 bases. Germline-derived CDR1 and CDR2 are LGHDT and YNNKEL (reference sequence). The CDR3 runs to 18 residues.

The CDR3 DNA reads TGCAGCGTCGGGGGGACAGCGAACACTGAAGCTTTCTTT. Residues: CSVGGTANTEAFF. The chain has TRBV29-1 and TRBJ1-1, with 7 bases lining up with TRBD1. The CDR3 contains 13 residues. The ends lost 6 bases at V and 1 base at J; junction bases unmatched: 5. The germline CDR1 and CDR2 sequences are SQVTM and ANQGSEA.

This chain joins TRBV10-3 and TRBJ2-7, with no clear D. Germline-derived CDR1 and CDR2 are ENHRY and SYGVKD. V lost 6 bases to trimming and J lost 5 bases, with 14 bases between them. The CDR3 covers 13 residues. The CDR3, as DNA: TGTGCCATCAGGTCTGACTGGTACGACGAGCAGTACTTC. Translating gives CAIRSDWYDEQYF.